The 12 T cell receptor beta chains given below trace back to one sample, sequenced in a study of blood T cells in healthy people across ages. Sample-barcoded 5' priming and a J-beta primer mix drove a second PCR of roughly 6 to 12 cycles. In TCRdb, the 5' RACE reads were re-called with MiXCR into one record per CDR3 protein. The sample carries roughly 790,000 distinct CDR3 sequences, roughly 45% recorded once. The sequencing sample was made of blood. The receptors derive from a woman aged 55-69 years in good health.

The rearrangement joins TRBV7-2 to TRBJ2-3; D is undetermined. Trimming removed 1 base at V and 1 base at J, with 12 bases between. CDR3 size: 16 residues. From germline, CDR1 is SGHTA and CDR2 FQGNSA. This chain's CDR3 is CASSLGVVVRTDTQYF. The CDR3 DNA reads as TGTGCCAGCAGCTTAGGAGTCGTAGTACGCACAGATACGCAGTATTTT. The full variable domain, completed using reference TRBV7-2 and TRBJ2-3, is GAGVSQSPSNKVTEKGKDVELRCDPISGHTALYWYRQSLGQGLEFLIYFQGNSAPDKSGLPSDRFSAERTGGSVSTLTIQRTQQEDSAVYLCASSLGVVVRTDTQYFGPGTRLTVL.

CDR3 sequence (DNA): TGTGCCATCAAAGCAGGGGGGGAAGAGACCCAGTACTTC. Amino acids: CAIKAGGEETQYF. The genes are TRBV10-3 and TRBJ2-5, with D possibly called TRBD1 or TRBD2 (7 bases each). Germline values: CDR1 ENHRY, CDR2 SYGVKD. Trimming removed 7 bases from V and 3 bases from J, with 12 bases in between. This CDR3 comprises 13 residues.

This clonotype occurred a few times. The V gene is TRBV7-2, the J gene TRBJ2-5; TRBD2 aligns across 7 bases. Germline values: CDR1 SGHTA, CDR2 FQGNSA. The trim removed 1 base at V and 2 bases at J, leaving 10 bases unmatched. This CDR3 comprises 17 residues. The CDR3 DNA reads as TGTGCCAGCAGCTTAGTTCCCCCTAGCGGAAATCAAGAGACCCAGTACTTC. This sequence encodes CASSLVPPSGNQETQYF.

This clonotype occurred once. The genes are TRBV12-3 or TRBV12-4 and TRBJ2-3; tentatively, D is TRBD2 (5 bases). There are 15 residues in the CDR3. V lost 6 bases and J lost 0, with 13 bases in between. CDR3 loop: CASSSGRGSTDTQYF. The CDR3 DNA reads TGTGCCAGCAGCTCGGGGAGAGGAAGCACAGATACGCAGTATTTT.

The V and J genes are TRBV25-1 and TRBJ1-2; maybe TRBD1 (6 bases). The V end lost 2 bases, the J end lost 2 bases, and 12 bases lay between the germline ends. Germline V CDR1 and CDR2: MGHDK, SYGVNS. The CDR3 is made up of 15 amino acids. The CDR3 spells CASSEGGGFNYGYTF. CDR3 sequence (DNA): TGTGCCAGCAGTGAAGGTGGGGGCTTCAACTATGGCTACACCTTC.

In its sample, this clonotype was seen once. This chain joins TRBV28 and TRBJ2-5, with 8 bases that match TRBD1. The J call may be wrong; the DNA end is better matched by TRBJ2-7. From germline, CDR1 is MDHEN and CDR2 SYDVKM. CDR3 length: 14 amino acids. Written as DNA, the CDR3 is TGTGCCAGCAGCCCGCGGACAGGGTACGACGAGCAGTACTTC. It codes for CASSPRTGYDEQYF.

This chain connects TRBV20-1 to TRBJ2-3; TRBD2 matches at 9 bases. Germline V lookup: CDR1 DFQATT, CDR2 SNEGSKA (reference sequence). The CDR3 loop spans 13 amino acids. The trim removed 3 bases at V and 3 bases at J, leaving 1 base unmatched. The CDR3 reads CSASSGSTDTQYF. CDR3 DNA: TGCAGTGCTAGTAGCGGGAGTACAGATACGCAGTATTTT.

The chain joins TRBV12-3 or TRBV12-4 to TRBJ2-1, with 13 nucleotides matching TRBD2. V was pared by 6 bases and J by 12 bases, with 11 bases of the junction left unmatched. This CDR3 region has 15 residues. CDR3 in amino acids: CASSSTSGGARGQFF. In DNA, the CDR3 is TGTGCCAGCAGCTCTACTAGCGGGGGGGCCAGGGGGCAGTTCTTC.

The chain uses TRBV10-3 and TRBJ2-7; possible D gene TRBD1, 6 bases. CDR1 and CDR2 from the germline V gene are ENHRY and SYGVKD. V gave up 2 bases and J gave up 3 bases, with 14 bases separating them. The CDR3 sequence is 15 residues long. CDR3 amino acids: CAISEPGQPNYEQYF. CDR3 DNA sequence: TGTGCCATCAGTGAGCCCGGACAGCCAAACTACGAGCAGTACTTC.

This rearrangement joins TRBV9 to TRBJ2-3; TRBD2 agrees at 8 bases. Germline V gene sequence: CDR1 SGDLS, CDR2 YYNGEE. V lost 4 bases and J lost 0; bases outside the gene matches: 7. This CDR3 region has 16 residues. The CDR3 protein is CASSSGGGSSTDTQYF. Written as DNA, the CDR3 is TGTGCCAGCAGCTCCGGGGGGGGGAGTAGCACAGATACGCAGTATTTT.

The chain carries TRBV9 and TRBJ2-5; TRBD2 matches at 7 bases. The CDR3 loop spans 15 amino acids. With V trimmed by 1 base and J by 11 bases, 14 bases remained unmatched. The germline gives CDR1 SGDLS, CDR2 YYNGEE. Here the CDR3 DNA reads TGTGCCAGCAGCGTACGGGGCGGGAGTGGCGGTGAGCAGTACTTC. Amino acid sequence: CASSVRGGSGGEQYF. The complete variable domain, with remaining parts taken from reference TRBV9 and TRBJ2-5, reads DSGVTQTPKHLITATGQRVTLRCSPRSGDLSVYWYQQSLDQGLQFLIQYYNGEERAKGNILERFSAQQFPDLHSELNLSSLELGDSALYFCASSVRGGSGGEQYFGPGTRLLVL.

Remarks on this clonotype: A read error may explain this, as a much larger clone is one base away. The CDR3 DNA is TGCAGTACTAGGACCGACCAAGAGACCCAGTACTTC. The encoded protein is CSTRTDQETQYF. This rearrangement joins TRBV20-1 to TRBJ2-5, with D maybe TRBD2 (5 bases). The CDR3 is 12 amino acids. In germline, CDR1 is DFQATT, CDR2 SNEGSKA (reference sequence).